This T cell receptor (beta chain) was obtained from a study of blood T cell repertoires in COVID-19. TCRdb's copy holds only in-frame clones and misses some; the assay was immunoSEQ multiplex PCR. The table includes roughly 350,000 clones, around 85% detected once. This clone was observed a few times. The source is a woman aged 18 to 35 with acute or convalescent COVID-19. Sequenced sample: peripheral blood.

For the CDR3, the DNA is TGTGCCAGCACCTTGAGACAGGGGGCGCGGAGCAATCAGCCCCAGCATTTT. This encodes CASTLRQGARSNQPQHF. The chain combines TRBV28 with TRBJ1-5; TRBD1 agrees at 10 bases. V lost 7 bases to trimming and J lost 1 base; unmatched junction nucleotides: 10. CDR1 and CDR2 from the germline V gene are MDHEN and SYDVKM. This CDR3 region has 17 residues.